The subject of this entry is one TCR beta chain. Germline assignment: CDR1 SGHDT and CDR2 YYEEEE. The germline V and J ends were trimmed by 0 bases and 10 bases, with 11 bases remaining between them. The CDR3 contains 13 residues. These data originate in a study of long-term antiretroviral therapy in people with HIV. Researchers report immunoSEQ v3.0 was run at survey level. Profiling relied on immunoSEQ multiplex PCR, and the TCRdb table lists in-frame clones only, not all of them. The data contain tens of thousands of clones, approximately 81% of them singletons. The sample in question was unsorted PBMCs, obtained 2.3 years after starting antiretroviral therapy. The sequence came from a man aged 35-49 years with HIV. V gene TRBV5-6 combines with J gene TRBJ2-4; no reliable D call. This CDR3 reads CASSLGTLPIQYF. DNA of the CDR3: TGTGCCAGCAGCTTGGGGACCCTACCTATTCAGTACTTC.